One T cell receptor (beta chain) is described in this entry. CDR1 is SQVTM, CDR2 ANQGSEA, per germline. After removal of 2 bases from V and 3 bases from J, the junction contained 3 bases not matched to a gene. CDR3 length: 14 amino acids. As originally analysed: Reference gene primer amplification gave nucleated cell count estimates. Clones were sequenced by immunoSEQ multiplex PCR, and TCRdb holds only the in-frame ones, with some missing. V and J calls and clone size are copied from that table; D and trimming were computed from the DNA. The table lists 150,000 to 180,000 clones, 60% to 85% of them singletons, with roughly 1.7% in the top ten. This sample is part of a study of blood T cell repertoires in COVID-19. Study overall: In each case, the material was cDNA or gDNA derived from T cells, B-cell-depleted T cells, or PBMCs.

The chain joins TRBV29-1 to TRBJ2-2; 7 bases are shared with TRBD1. The source material was peripheral blood. The origin of this receptor is a man older than 75 with acute or convalescent COVID-19. CDR3 coding DNA: TGCAGCGTTGAAATAGGGGGCGACACCGGGGAGCTGTTTTTT. Amino acids: CSVEIGGDTGELFF.